These 22 T cell receptor beta chains share one sample of origin, sequenced in a study of beta chain features in type 1 diabetes. Every bit of the isolated RNA underwent reverse transcription, so sequencing read expressed TCRB transcripts. Method: immunoSEQ multiplex PCR; TCRdb's copy keeps in-frame clones and lacks some. The table includes approximately 380,000 clones, around 16% detected once. Sequenced input: naive CD4+ T cells from blood. Source of these receptors: a woman aged 18-29 years in good health.

This clone was picked up a small number of times. The chain has TRBV30 and TRBJ2-5; 8 bases fit TRBD1. The CDR3 extends over 14 amino acids. Germline V lookup: CDR1 GTSNPN, CDR2 SVGIG (reference sequence). V shed 2 bases, J shed 3 bases, and the junction held 5 bases outside the gene matches. DNA of the CDR3: TGTGCCTGGAGTAGGGCAGGGGGCGAAGAGACCCAGTACTTC. Protein: CAWSRAGGEETQYF.

This clone was detected only a few times. The chain joins TRBV6-5 to TRBJ2-5; D is uncertain. Trimming pared 2 bases from V and 5 bases from J, leaving 6 bases between. CDR3 size: 12 residues. Germline CDR1 reads MNHEY; CDR2 reads SVGAGI. CDR3 loop: CASSYVEETQYF. DNA for the CDR3: TGTGCCAGCAGTTACGTGGAGGAGACCCAGTACTTC.

In its sample, this clone was seen a few times. V usage is TRBV29-1 and J usage is TRBJ1-2, with 7 positions matching TRBD1. The germline V gene has CDR1 SQVTM and CDR2 ANQGSEA. This CDR3 comprises 11 residues. V lost 6 bases to trimming and J lost 8 bases; unmatched junction nucleotides: 6. CDR3 sequence reads: CSVRGGDGYTF. CDR3 nucleotide sequence: TGCAGCGTCCGAGGGGGCGACGGCTACACCTTC.

This rearrangement joins TRBV9 to TRBJ2-7, with 11 nucleotides matching TRBD1. Germline V gene sequence: CDR1 SGDLS, CDR2 YYNGEE. There are 15 residues in the CDR3. The V segment lost 4 bases and the J segment 3 bases; nucleotides outside the gene matches: 6. The CDR3 coding sequence is TGTGCCAGCAGCTCACGGGACAGGGGGAACTACGAGCAGTACTTC. Amino acid sequence: CASSSRDRGNYEQYF.

The chain carries TRBV28 and TRBJ2-2; TRBD2 is a possible D gene (5 bases). The V gene lost 6 bases and the J gene lost 5 bases, with 13 bases spanning the gap. Germline V lookup: CDR1 MDHEN, CDR2 SYDVKM. The length of the CDR3 is 14 residues. CDR3 amino acids: CASRGGLWTGELFF. The CDR3 DNA reads TGTGCCAGCAGGGGCGGGTTGTGGACCGGGGAGCTGTTTTTT.

In its sample, this clone was seen a few times. The gene calls are TRBV30 and TRBJ1-5, with a weak D call TRBD1 (5 bases). Deletions cut 2 bases from V and 2 bases from J, with 10 bases between. The CDR3 is 14 amino acids. Germline CDR1 is GTSNPN and CDR2 is SVGIG (reference sequence). For the CDR3, the DNA is TGTGCCTGGAGTACAGGAGGGGGCAATCAGCCCCAGCATTTT. It is translated as CAWSTGGGNQPQHF.

This chain connects TRBV2 to TRBJ2-7, with TRBD2 matching 11 bases. Germline V gene lookup returns CDR1 SNHLY and CDR2 FYNNEI. Trimming cost V 4 bases and J 3 bases; bases outside gene matches: 8. The CDR3 covers 16 residues. CDR3 protein: CASSAFTSGSYYEQYF. In DNA, the CDR3 is TGTGCCAGCAGTGCTTTCACTAGCGGGAGTTACTACGAGCAGTACTTC.

This clone turned up a few times. The J gene is TRBJ2-3, the V gene TRBV5-1, with a possible D match to TRBD2 (5 bases). Germline lookup yields CDR1 SGHRS and CDR2 YFSETQ. CDR3 size: 14 residues. The V end was cut by 1 base, the J end by 1 base, with 7 bases between. DNA of the CDR3: TGCGCCAGCAGCTTGTCCGGGGGCACAGATACGCAGTATTTT. Amino acids: CASSLSGGTDTQYF.

As to this clone: Different DNA sequences within this sample yield the same CDR3. The chain recombines TRBV28 with TRBJ2-7; D is undetermined. Germline V gene sequence: CDR1 MDHEN, CDR2 SYDVKM. V dropped 3 bases and J dropped 3 bases, with 3 bases sitting between them. This CDR3 comprises 11 residues. The CDR3, as DNA: TGTGCCAGCAGTTTCCTCTACGAGCAGTACTTC. Protein product: CASSFLYEQYF.

CDR3 region: CASSLAGGTGELFF. The CDR3 DNA reads TGCGCCAGCAGCCTAGCGGGAGGGACCGGGGAGCTGTTTTTT. This sequence joins TRBV4-3 and TRBJ2-2, with TRBD2 identical over 11 bases. CDR1 and CDR2 (germline): LGHNA, YSLEER. This CDR3 has 14 residues. V gave up 4 bases and J gave up 5 bases; unmatched junction bases: 0.

The CDR3 DNA reads as TGTGCCAGCAGCTTAGATCGTCTCTCGTCGGAGACCCAGTACTTC. This encodes CASSLDRLSSETQYF. The J gene is TRBJ2-5, the V gene TRBV7-9; D not resolved. This CDR3 is built from 15 residues. V lost 1 base to trimming and J lost 5 bases, with 14 bases between them. CDR1 is SEHNR, CDR2 FQNEAQ, per germline (reference sequence).

V and J are TRBV2 and TRBJ2-5, with a weak D call TRBD1 (6 bases). Trimming cost V 6 bases and J 0 bases, with 11 bases left between them. The CDR3 has 14 residues. In germline, CDR1 is SNHLY, CDR2 FYNNEI. As DNA, the CDR3 is TGTGCCAGCAGCCGGGACACCAACCAAGAGACCCAGTACTTC. Its protein product is CASSRDTNQETQYF.

There are a few counts of this clone. V and J are TRBV30 and TRBJ1-4; perhaps TRBD1 as D (5 bases). Deletions cut 0 bases from V and 3 bases from J, with 11 bases between. CDR3 length: 15 residues. CDR1 and CDR2 from the germline V gene are GTSNPN and SVGIG (reference sequence). CDR3 amino acids: CAWSVWQGANEKLFF. CDR3 DNA: TGTGCCTGGAGTGTGTGGCAGGGCGCTAATGAAAAACTGTTTTTT.

Points on this clone: Other DNA sequences in this sample translate to the same CDR3. The CDR3 is CASNSRPQETQYF. The CDR3 nucleotides are TGTGCCAGTAACAGTCGGCCCCAAGAGACCCAGTACTTC. The rearrangement links TRBV19 to TRBJ2-5; D uncertain. V was trimmed by 7 bases and J by 1 base, leaving 10 bases between them. Germline-derived CDR1 and CDR2 are LNHDA and SQIVND (reference sequence). CDR3 length equals 13 residues.

A note on this clone: Its ends do not fully match the called genes, so a read error is possible. The chain uses TRBV5-1 and TRBJ2-1, with 7 bases matching TRBD2. The CDR3 has 16 residues. The germline gives CDR1 SGHRS, CDR2 YFSETQ. CDR3 nucleotides: TGCGCCAGCACCTTGGCCGGGACTACCTCATACAATGAGCAGTTCTTC. Amino acid sequence: CASTLAGTTSYNEQFF. The full variable domain, with the rest looked up from reference TRBV5-1 and TRBJ2-1, is KAGVTQTPRYLIKTRGQQVTLSCSPISGHRSVSWYQQTPGQGLQFLFEYFSETQRNKGNFPGRFSGRQFSNSRSEMNVSTLELGDSALYLCASTLAGTTSYNEQFFGPGTRLTVL.

J is TRBJ1-1 and V is TRBV7-9; 12 bases agree with TRBD1. The V gene's germline CDR1 is SEHNR and CDR2 FQNEAQ (reference sequence). This CDR3 spans 15 amino acids. V trimming: 8 bases; J trimming: 5 bases; junction bases outside the gene matches: 9. The CDR3 DNA is TGTGCCAGCGGAAACTCGGGACAGGGGGCGACTGAAGCTTTCTTT. Its translation: CASGNSGQGATEAFF.

The gene calls are TRBV9 and TRBJ1-5; 7 positions agree with TRBD1. The CDR3 runs 15 residues. V was clipped by 0 bases and J by 5 bases; unmatched bases: 5. The V gene's germline CDR1 is SGDLS and CDR2 YYNGEE. In nucleotides, the CDR3 is TGTGCCAGCAGCGTAGACGGACAGGTGGATCAGCCCCAGCATTTT. This gives the protein CASSVDGQVDQPQHF.

The sample holds a few counts of this clone. The chain has TRBV11-2 and TRBJ2-2; the D is unclear. The length of the CDR3 is 16 residues. The ends were cut back, 6 bases at V and 1 base at J, with 15 bases in the middle. Per the germline V gene, CDR1 is SGHAT and CDR2 is FQNNGV. The CDR3 DNA reads as TGTGCCAGCAGGTCTATTCAGACTCTGAACACCGGGGAGCTGTTTTTT. Protein: CASRSIQTLNTGELFF.

This clone was counted only a few times. The chain carries TRBV18 and TRBJ2-1, with 11 bases identical to TRBD2. CDR1 KGHSH and CDR2 LQKENI come from the germline V gene. The CDR3 is made up of 15 amino acids. The V and J ends lost 0 bases and 6 bases, in that order; junction bases with no gene match: 1. The CDR3 DNA sequence: TGTGCCAGCTCACCACCGGGACTAGCGGTCAATGAGCAGTTCTTC. Translating it yields CASSPPGLAVNEQFF.

The gene calls are TRBV30 and TRBJ2-7, with TRBD2 identical over 7 bases. Germline trimming cut 3 bases from V and 7 bases from J; bases unmatched to any gene: 12. Per the germline V gene, CDR1 is GTSNPN and CDR2 is SVGIG (reference sequence). The CDR3 is 14 amino acids. CDR3 amino acids: CAWSPGGPAEEQYF. Here the CDR3 DNA reads TGTGCCTGGAGCCCGGGGGGACCGGCGGAAGAGCAGTACTTC.

This clone was seen a single time. The junction and the germline gene differ at one end; a read error may be behind it. The gene calls are TRBV7-9 and TRBJ2-7; D remains ambiguous. Germline CDR1 SEHNR, CDR2 FQNEAQ (reference sequence). This CDR3 spans 13 amino acids. CDR3 in amino acids: CASSADNGHLVVF. In DNA form, the CDR3 reads TGTGCCAGCAGCGCAGACAACGGCCATCTGGTCGTGTTC.

V gene TRBV6-1 combines with J gene TRBJ2-5, with D perhaps TRBD1 (6 bases). CDR1 is MNHNS, CDR2 SASEGT, per germline. The CDR3 runs to 12 residues. The V end lost 6 bases, the J end lost 4 bases, and 9 bases lay between the germline ends. The CDR3 protein is CASRDSGETQYF. The CDR3 coding sequence is TGTGCCAGCAGGGACAGCGGAGAGACCCAGTACTTC.